What follows are 19 T cell receptor beta chains derived from one specimen sequenced in a study of T cell repertoires in cytomegalovirus infection. TCRdb processed the reads anew with MiXCR; each CDR3 protein has one entry. The sample has 450,000 to 550,000 distinct CDR3 sequences, more than 40% seen once. These receptors are not linked to any known antigen. The sequences come from cultured PBMCs, collected from culture after CMV antigen stimulation. The receptors come from a human donor in good health (CMV status not recorded). Some clones in this sample may be carry-over from other donors' samples.

The gene calls are TRBV15 and TRBJ2-5; D is perhaps TRBD1 or TRBD2 (5 bases each). The CDR3 loop spans 17 amino acids. Between the trimmed V and J ends, which lost 2 bases and 4 bases, there was a span of 20 bases. The germline V gene has CDR1 LNHNV and CDR2 YYDKDF (reference sequence). The CDR3 DNA reads as TGTGCCACCAGCAGAAACCTCATTCCGGGACCCAGAGAGACCCAGTACTTC. This translates into CATSRNLIPGPRETQYF.

This clonotype was seen once. The chain recombines TRBV7-2 with TRBJ2-2, with 8 bases aligning to TRBD2. The CDR3 covers 14 residues. Germline V gene sequence: CDR1 SGHTA, CDR2 FQGNSA. Unmatched junction bases numbered 4, after V lost 6 bases and J lost 4 bases. The CDR3 sequence: CASRPGGATGELFF. CDR3 sequence (DNA): TGTGCCAGCAGACCGGGGGGGGCCACCGGGGAGCTGTTTTTT.

This sequence joins TRBV6-5 and TRBJ1-4; possibly TRBD1 for D (5 bases). Trimming took off 4 bases at V and 11 bases at J, with 17 bases between the two ends. Germline CDR1 and CDR2: MNHEY and SVGAGI. This CDR3 comprises 14 residues. DNA for the CDR3: TGTGCCAGCAGTTTCATGGGGGGAAGTTGGAAACTGTTTTTT. This translates into CASSFMGGSWKLFF.

The chain couples TRBV7-8 to TRBJ1-5; TRBD1 might be the D (6 bases). V lost 5 bases and J lost 6, with 17 bases in between. CDR3 length equals 15 residues. CDR1 and CDR2 from the germline V gene are SGHVS and FQNEAQ. CDR3 sequence reads: CASSRGGQPTQPQHF. The CDR3 nucleotides read TGTGCCAGCAGCCGAGGAGGACAGCCGACTCAGCCCCAGCATTTT. The entire variable domain, with the rest obtained from reference TRBV7-8 and TRBJ1-5, is as follows: GAGVSQSPRYKVAKRGQDVALRCDPISGHVSLFWYQQALGQGPEFLTYFQNEAQLDKSGLPSDRFFAERPEGSVSTLKIQRTQQEDSAVYLCASSRGGQPTQPQHFGDGTRLSIL.

The chain employs TRBV12-3 or TRBV12-4 and TRBJ2-5; no reliable D call. V dropped 4 bases and J dropped 7 bases, with 22 bases sitting between them. CDR3 length: 16 amino acids. CDR3: CASSSRKKRAGWTQYF. CDR3 DNA: TGTGCCAGCAGTTCTCGTAAGAAACGAGCCGGGTGGACCCAGTACTTC.

The CDR3 loop reads CASSLYSRTNYGYTF. In DNA form, the CDR3 reads TGTGCCAGCAGCTTATATAGTCGGACAAATTATGGCTACACCTTC. The chain is built from TRBV7-2 and TRBJ1-2; a possible D gene is TRBD1 (5 bases). The V gene's germline CDR1 is SGHTA and CDR2 FQGNSA. V lost 2 bases and J 5 bases, leaving 15 bases between the germline ends. The CDR3 runs to 15 residues.

The chain couples TRBV7-6 to TRBJ2-7; D perhaps matches TRBD2 (6 bases). V was cut by 1 base and J by 2 bases, with 9 bases left in between. Germline CDR1 is SGHVS and CDR2 is FNYEAQ. This CDR3 comprises 14 residues. The CDR3 bases are TGTGCCAGCAGCTTAGTTGCGGGGACCTACGAGCAGTACTTC. It encodes CASSLVAGTYEQYF.

J is TRBJ1-5 and V is TRBV6-2 or TRBV6-3; D may be TRBD1 (6 bases). CDR3 length equals 15 residues. With 5 bases removed from V and 1 base from J, the gap between germline ends came to 12 bases. From germline, CDR1 is MNHEY and CDR2 SVGEGT. The CDR3 DNA follows: TGTGCCAGCAGTAAGAGGACAGCGAGCAATCAGCCCCAGCATTTT. This gives the protein CASSKRTASNQPQHF.

This clonotype was picked up many times. The genes are TRBV7-2 and TRBJ2-7; 10 nucleotides match TRBD1. The CDR3 is 14 residues long. J gave up 3 bases and V 5 bases, and 4 bases lay outside the gene matches. CDR1 and CDR2 from the germline V gene are SGHTA and FQGNSA. CDR3 protein: CASSRRDRGYEQYF. CDR3 bases: TGTGCCAGCAGCCGCCGGGACAGGGGCTACGAGCAGTACTTC.

This clonotype was recorded many times. The V gene is TRBV7-2, the J gene TRBJ1-1; 7 nucleotides align to TRBD1. Losses at the gene ends were 9 bases for V and 1 base for J; bases not matched to a gene: 11. CDR1 is SGHTA and CDR2 is FQGNSA in the germline V gene. The CDR3 sequence is 15 residues long. CDR3 sequence reads: CARGDGQDQNTEAFF. The CDR3 bases are TGTGCCAGAGGAGATGGACAGGACCAGAACACTGAAGCTTTCTTT.

A few counts support this clonotype. The V and J genes are TRBV27 and TRBJ1-2; 10 nucleotides line up with TRBD1. The CDR3 spans 13 residues. Germline V gives CDR1 MNHEY, CDR2 SMNVEV (reference sequence). The V gene end was trimmed by 10 bases and the J gene end by 3 bases; junction bases not matched to a gene: 5. The DNA of the CDR3 is TGTGCCACCAGACAGGGGGCCCACTATGGCTACACCTTC. Amino acid sequence: CATRQGAHYGYTF.

The chain joins TRBV2 to TRBJ1-2; D unclear. Deletions cut 2 bases from V and 1 base from J, with 5 bases between. CDR3 length: 13 residues. From germline, CDR1 is SNHLY and CDR2 FYNNEI. The CDR3 DNA is TGTGCCAGCAGTGAACAGATTAACTATGGCTACACCTTC. Protein sequence: CASSEQINYGYTF.

The V call is TRBV12-3 or TRBV12-4, the J call TRBJ1-4, with a possible D match to TRBD1 (5 bases). V was cut by 10 bases and J by 8 bases, with 14 bases left in between. The CDR3 loop spans 12 amino acids. The CDR3 nucleotides read TGTGCCACCTCAGGGCTTGCGGAAAAACTGTTTTTT. Translating gives CATSGLAEKLFF.

The chain recombines TRBV28 with TRBJ2-3, with D unclear. Germline V gene lookup returns CDR1 MDHEN and CDR2 SYDVKM. V lost 3 bases to trimming and J lost 2 bases, with 15 bases between them. There are 16 residues in the CDR3. For the CDR3, the DNA is TGTGCCAGCAGTTTTCCAGGCAGGACCCACACAGATACGCAGTATTTT. It translates to CASSFPGRTHTDTQYF.

The chain carries TRBV7-2 and TRBJ2-3; tentatively, D is TRBD1 (6 bases). Looked up from germline, CDR1 is SGHTA and CDR2 is FQGNSA. Deletions cut 5 bases from V and 2 bases from J, with 14 bases between. The CDR3 has 15 residues. CDR3 DNA sequence: TGTGCCAGCAGCCCACAGGGCGACCCCACAGATACGCAGTATTTT. Encoded protein: CASSPQGDPTDTQYF. Together with reference TRBV7-2 and TRBJ2-3, the CDR3 gives the full variable domain: GAGVSQSPSNKVTEKGKDVELRCDPISGHTALYWYRQSLGQGLEFLIYFQGNSAPDKSGLPSDRFSAERTGGSVSTLTIQRTQQEDSAVYLCASSPQGDPTDTQYFGPGTRLTVL.

The V gene is TRBV7-2, the J gene TRBJ1-3; no firm D call. Looked up from germline, CDR1 is SGHTA and CDR2 is FQGNSA. The V gene lost 6 bases and the J gene lost 0 bases, with 12 bases spanning the gap. The CDR3 sequence is 15 residues long. CDR3 protein: CASSIVAGSGNTIYF. The CDR3 DNA reads as TGTGCCAGCAGTATAGTGGCCGGCTCTGGAAACACCATATATTTT.

The V call is TRBV15, the J call TRBJ2-1; D is undetermined. Trimming took 0 bases from V and 0 from J, leaving 9 bases between them. In germline, CDR1 is LNHNV, CDR2 YYDKDF (reference sequence). There are 16 residues in the CDR3. The CDR3 is CATSRERASSYNEQFF. The DNA of the CDR3 is TGTGCCACCAGCAGAGAGCGAGCGAGCTCCTACAATGAGCAGTTCTTC.

This clonotype was seen only a few times. V usage is TRBV6-6 and J usage is TRBJ1-5; D ambiguous. Germline CDR1 MNHNY, CDR2 SVGAGI (reference sequence). Trimming left V 5 bases short and J 2 bases short, with 4 bases between. CDR3 size: 12 residues. CDR3 DNA sequence: TGTGCCAGCAGTATGGGCAATCAGCCCCAGCATTTT. This encodes CASSMGNQPQHF.

The CDR3 loop is CASSSRGLVGGGGDTQYF. CDR3 nucleotides: TGTGCCAGCAGCTCCCGGGGGTTGGTGGGGGGGGGTGGAGATACGCAGTATTTT. The chain recombines TRBV7-2 with TRBJ2-3; 7 nucleotides agree with TRBD2. Looked up from germline, CDR1 is SGHTA and CDR2 is FQGNSA. The CDR3 spans 18 residues. V lost 4 bases to trimming and J lost 5 bases; unmatched junction nucleotides: 18.